The rows below give T cell receptor beta chains drawn from one sample of a study of OX40 agonist ivuxolimab in advanced cancers. Assay: immunoSEQ multiplex PCR; the TCRdb copy retains only in-frame clones and omits some. Of over 60,000 clones in the sample, roughly 87% are singletons; the top ten hold over 3%. The sample was CD4+ or CD8+ T cells sorted from blood, taken in a trial of the OX40 agonist ivuxolimab. These receptors were obtained from an adult with an advanced solid tumor such as melanoma, head and neck, liver or kidney cancer. Each CDR3 is given with its conserved first and last residue. D genes are given only for firm matches. Rows may omit the clone size; those that give it use once, few, many or a size class.

length: 12; size: -; D: -; V: TRBV29-1; J: TRBJ2-7; DNA: TGCAGCGTTTCGGACGGGACCTACGAGCAGTACTTC; CDR3: CSVSDGTYEQYF
length: 11; size: -; D: -; V: TRBV11-3; J: TRBJ2-1; DNA: TGTGCCAGCAGCTCAGCTGGGACGCAGTTCTTC; CDR3: CASSSAGTQFF
length: 12; size: -; D: -; V: TRBV7-2; J: TRBJ1-2; DNA: TGTGCCAGCAGCTTAGAGAGAGGGGGCTACACCTTC; CDR3: CASSLERGGYTF
length: 12; size: -; D: -; V: TRBV27; J: TRBJ2-5; DNA: TGTGCCAGCAAAGCCGTTGGGGAGACCCAGTACTTC; CDR3: CASKAVGETQYF
length: 14; size: -; D: -; V: TRBV29-1; J: TRBJ2-3; DNA: TGCAGCGTTTGTCGCACGACGAGCGCAGATACGCAGTATTTT; CDR3: CSVCRTTSADTQYF
length: 12; size: -; D: -; V: TRBV5-1; J: TRBJ2-5; DNA: TGCGCCAGCAGCTTGGAACAAGAGACCCAGTACTTC; CDR3: CASSLEQETQYF
length: 14; size: -; D: -; V: TRBV6-6; J: TRBJ1-1; DNA: TGTGCCAGCAGTTACGATAGGATGAACACTGAAGCTTTCTTT; CDR3: CASSYDRMNTEAFF
length: 11; size: few; D: -; V: TRBV2; J: TRBJ1-5; DNA: TGTGCCAGCAGTGTGGGTCAGCCCCAGCATTTT; CDR3: CASSVGQPQHF
length: 16; size: few; D: TRBD1; V: TRBV5-4; J: TRBJ1-1; DNA: TGTGCCAGCAGCCGCGCAGGGGGCGCGGAGAACACTGAAGCTTTCTTT; CDR3: CASSRAGGAENTEAFF
length: 13; size: -; D: -; V: TRBV29-1; J: TRBJ2-3; DNA: TGCAGCATCTATGGGGGAGTCACAGATACGCAGTATTTT; CDR3: CSIYGGVTDTQYF
length: 11; size: -; D: TRBD1; V: TRBV2; J: TRBJ2-1; DNA: TGTGCCAGCTGTGACAGGGACGAGCAGTTCTTC; CDR3: CASCDRDEQFF
length: 12; size: -; D: -; V: TRBV11-3; J: TRBJ2-7; DNA: TGTGCCAGCAGCTCGTCGCCGGGACCTCTGGCCTTC; CDR3: CASSSSPGPLAF
length: 17; size: -; D: TRBD2; V: TRBV4-2; J: TRBJ2-2; DNA: TGTGCCAGCAGCCCAAGACTAGCGGGAGGCTCCACCGGGGAGCTGTTTTTT; CDR3: CASSPRLAGGSTGELFF
length: 12; size: -; D: -; V: TRBV10-2; J: TRBJ2-7; DNA: TGCGCCAGCAGCTTGGGGTACTACGAGCAGTACTTC; CDR3: CASSLGYYEQYF
length: 14; size: -; D: -; V: TRBV9; J: TRBJ2-3; DNA: TGTGCCAGCAGCTCATCTCGGGATGTAGATACGCAGTATTTT; CDR3: CASSSSRDVDTQYF
length: 16; size: -; D: -; V: TRBV10-1; J: TRBJ2-7; DNA: TGCGCCAGCAGTGAGGGGCCCAGCTTTGCCTCCTACGAGCAGTACTTC; CDR3: CASSEGPSFASYEQYF
length: 13; size: -; D: -; V: TRBV19; J: TRBJ1-2; DNA: TGTGCCAGTACCCCTTCTACTAACTATGGCTACACCTTC; CDR3: CASTPSTNYGYTF
length: 14; size: -; D: -; V: TRBV5-1; J: TRBJ2-5; DNA: TGCGCCAGCAGCGCAATCGGTCAAGGAGAGACCCAGTACTTC; CDR3: CASSAIGQGETQYF
length: 14; size: -; D: -; V: TRBV7-3; J: TRBJ2-1; DNA: TGTGCCAGCAGCTTATGGGCGGCTAACAATGAGCAGTTCTTC; CDR3: CASSLWAANNEQFF
length: 17; size: -; D: TRBD2; V: TRBV7-3; J: TRBJ2-3; DNA: TGTGCCAGCAGCTTAGATAGCGGGAGTCACGGCACAGATACGCAGTATTTT; CDR3: CASSLDSGSHGTDTQYF
length: 14; size: once; D: TRBD1; V: TRBV12-5; J: TRBJ2-5; DNA: TGTGCTAGTGGTCCCCCAGGGGGCCTCGAGACCCAGTACTTC; CDR3: CASGPPGGLETQYF
length: 15; size: -; D: -; V: TRBV11-2; J: TRBJ2-1; DNA: TGTGCCAGCAGCTTAGTGTTGGTGACCGGCAATGAGCAGTTCTTC; CDR3: CASSLVLVTGNEQFF
length: 14; size: -; D: -; V: TRBV7-2; J: TRBJ2-1; DNA: TGTGCCAGCAGCGCTGGGGGTACGGTCAGGGAGCAGTTCTTC; CDR3: CASSAGGTVREQFF